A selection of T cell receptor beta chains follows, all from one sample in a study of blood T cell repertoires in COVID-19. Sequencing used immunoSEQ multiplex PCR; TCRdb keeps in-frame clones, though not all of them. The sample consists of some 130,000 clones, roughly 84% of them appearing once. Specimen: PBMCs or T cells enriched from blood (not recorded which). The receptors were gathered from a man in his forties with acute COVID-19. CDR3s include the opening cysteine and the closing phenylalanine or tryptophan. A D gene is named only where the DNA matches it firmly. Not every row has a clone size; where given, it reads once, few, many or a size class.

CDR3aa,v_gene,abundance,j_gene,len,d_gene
CASSRSSSGPFYEQYF,TRBV21-1,once,TRBJ2-7,16,.
CASSLQGDTEAFF,TRBV28,.,TRBJ1-1,13,TRBD1
CASRRGAITDTQYF,TRBV28,once,TRBJ2-3,14,.
CATSITGWGEHGYTF,TRBV28,.,TRBJ1-2,15,.
CASSLPPDSLGNTGELFF,TRBV28,.,TRBJ2-2,18,.
CASSLEGARLRITGELFF,TRBV7-2,.,TRBJ2-2,18,TRBD1
CASSLDGGNYEQYF,TRBV7-2,.,TRBJ2-7,14,.
CASSLNGLDEAQYF,TRBV27,.,TRBJ2-7,14,TRBD2
CASSSGGGLTLHYGYTF,TRBV5-6,few,TRBJ1-2,17,.
CASSLYYEQYF,TRBV12-3/TRBV12-4,.,TRBJ2-7,11,.
CAWSPPFDRDRVETQYF,TRBV30,.,TRBJ2-5,17,TRBD1
CASSYYLGDYEQYF,TRBV11-2,.,TRBJ2-7,14,.
CASSVLQEVKEKLFF,TRBV28,.,TRBJ1-4,15,.
CASSRDRGLEQPQHF,TRBV7-2,.,TRBJ1-5,15,TRBD1
CAISPRLAGVADTQYF,TRBV10-3,.,TRBJ2-3,16,TRBD2
CASSLWGHSYEQYF,TRBV5-6,.,TRBJ2-7,14,.
CSASGFGRDSYNEQFF,TRBV20-1,.,TRBJ2-1,16,.
CASSLTRGRDEQYF,TRBV7-2,.,TRBJ2-7,14,TRBD2
CASSFGRGYYEQYF,TRBV5-6,.,TRBJ2-7,14,TRBD1
CASFRDRGHEQYF,TRBV6-5,.,TRBJ2-7,13,TRBD1
CASSGYRASYEQYF,TRBV19,.,TRBJ2-7,14,.
CASSVTGSSTDTQYF,TRBV10-1,.,TRBJ2-3,15,.